This T cell receptor (beta chain) was found in a study of T cell responses to AZD1222 COVID-19 vaccine (dated by TCRdb to the early 2020s). With regard to the full study: AZD1222 recipients with second doses at about 4 weeks or about 12 weeks were pooled, because spike-specific TCR depth and breadth did not differ between schedules. A total of 233 trial participants underwent TCR sequencing, of whom 207 had received two doses of AZD1222 and 26 had received two doses of the MenACWY control vaccine. Trial participants were enrolled into age subgroups of 18-55, 56-69 and 70-plus years, which contained roughly 150, 30 and 60 TCR-sequenced participants, respectively.

The label giving this sample's time point can be read as: baseline before first vaccination. Samples from vaccinated people were obtained from the UK trials COV001 and COV002, which included a single-blind randomized controlled phase 2/3 trial of AZD1222 (ChAdOx1 nCoV-19) in healthy adults. For TCRbeta chain sequencing, PBMC samples from trial participants were taken at day 0 and at day 28 after the second dose. The count of this clone is one. Its antigen target is currently unknown. No qualities accompany the bases; no much larger clone lies one base away. The CDR3 regions of human TCRbeta chains were analyzed by immunosequencing. The study's own analysis went as follows. TCRs in the repertoires were matched against a reference library of SARS-CoV-2-specific TCRs that had been generated with the MIRA antigen-specificity platform. Breadth was defined as the fraction of unique TCRs that were SARS-CoV-2-associated. Depth was defined as the fraction of total T cells that were SARS-CoV-2-associated. Using the MIRA data, each spike-specific TCR was assigned both to the spike region to which the TCR was reactive and to a CD4 or CD8 class. Log10-transformed breadth and depth values were compared by one-way ANOVA with Sidak's multiple comparisons tests. The immuneACCESS repertoire file appears here via TCRdb, limited to in-frame rearrangements. These files lack a portion of the clones; in checked studies, under half of the deficit traces to unresolved V genes, and the cause of the others is not known. That table supplies the V and J calls and clone size; D and trimming were determined from the DNA. For this sample there are approximately 130,000 clones; under 95% appear just once. The ten largest clones capture about 3% of the sample.

Here is what the overall study found, with its caveats: Participants were mostly white British and included more females than males, and it was suggested by the authors that clonal diversity may have been underestimated. Vaccine-associated CD4 TCRs spanned the whole spike protein, with dominant responses in regions 160-218 and 743-854. The 56-69-year group was small, and its depth increase did not reach significance, likely because of low power. Spike-specific TCR breadth and depth rose significantly after two AZD1222 doses compared with day 0 and with MenACWY recipients. Conclusions about previously exposed vaccinees were limited because only 5 or 6 AZD1222 recipients were SARS-CoV-2 seropositive at baseline. Nearly half of unique spike-specific TCRs reportedly recognized epitopes outside regions mutated in the B.1.351 and B.1.1.7 variants. No day 14 peak-response samples were available, so repertoires were characterized only after the peak T cell response.

The CDR3 covers 17 residues, taking in both the cysteine and the phenylalanine. The kept DNA is CDR3 alone, 51 bases in frame from the first base. Reading the germline V gene gives CDR1 MDHEN and CDR2 SYDVKM. The trim is 3 bases for V and 1 base for J, with a gap of 18 bases between the germline ends. The specimen comprised peripheral blood, sampled on day 0 of AZD1222 vaccination. The receptor's source is an adult in good health. The chain joins TRBV28 to TRBJ2-5, with TRBD2 perhaps the D gene, on 7 matching bases. The base sequence is TGTGCCAGCAGTTTCCCCCCGGGGGGAGGGGGCCAAGAGACCCAGTACTTC. Its protein reads: CASSFPPGGGGQETQYF.